This T cell receptor beta chain was observed in a study of OX40 agonist ivuxolimab in advanced cancers. The data were produced by immunoSEQ multiplex PCR, yet TCRdb's version contains in-frame clones alone and is incomplete. Here the sample spans about 90,000 clones, around 85% being singletons. Per germline, CDR1 SNHLY and CDR2 FYNNEI. The V and J ends lost 6 bases and 6 bases respectively, with 12 bases between them. The CDR3 extends over 12 amino acids. The sequence derives from an adult with an advanced solid tumor such as melanoma, head and neck, liver or kidney cancer. This chain uses TRBV2 with TRBJ2-7; possible D gene TRBD1, 5 bases. Source: CD4+ or CD8+ T cells sorted from blood, taken in a trial of the OX40 agonist ivuxolimab. CDR3 loop: CASSPRQTEQYF. The CDR3 DNA reads as TGTGCCAGCAGCCCTAGACAGACCGAGCAGTACTTC.